This T cell receptor beta chain was documented in a study of blood T cell repertoires in COVID-19. Measured with immunoSEQ multiplex PCR; TCRdb has only the in-frame clones, and not every one. The sample consists of approximately 170,000 clones, approximately 80% of them appearing once. V lost 5 bases and J lost 4; bases outside the gene matches: 4. CDR1 is MNHEY, CDR2 SVGAGI, per germline. This CDR3 has 14 amino acids. The receptor was isolated from a man aged 50-59 years who had recovered from COVID-19. The source material was PBMCs or T cells enriched from blood (not recorded which). The chain couples TRBV6-5 to TRBJ2-7; 11 bases line up with TRBD2. CDR3 region: CASSRTSGLYEQYF. CDR3 nucleotides: TGTGCCAGCAGTAGGACTAGCGGGCTTTACGAGCAGTACTTC.